This paragraph reports one T cell receptor beta chain. This specimen belongs to a study of blood T cell repertoires in COVID-19. At the level of the study: Acute-phase and convalescent COVID-19 samples originated in the United States, Italy and Spain. T cells, B-cell-depleted T cells, or PBMCs provided the cDNA or gDNA that served as material.

Patients from Seattle were sampled longitudinally, starting during active infection. Original analysis: For nucleated cells, counts were estimated from reference gene primer amplification. Method: immunoSEQ multiplex PCR; TCRdb's copy keeps in-frame clones and lacks some. The D gene and trimming were derived from the DNA, and the V and J assignments and clone size from that table. The sample lists roughly 100,000 clones, around nine tenths seen once, with 1.9% in the top ten. The CDR3 contains 14 residues. Trimming removed 3 bases from V and 2 bases from J, with 10 bases in between. Germline V gene data show CDR1 as SNHLY and CDR2 as FYNNEI.

Sequencing used peripheral blood. This sequence originates from a woman aged 45-60 years with COVID-19, enrolled during active disease. The V call is TRBV2, the J call TRBJ2-5, with D possibly TRBD2 on 6 matching bases. CDR3 sequence: CASSDLGLQETQYF. Here the CDR3 DNA reads TGTGCCAGCAGTGATCTCGGACTACAAGAGACCCAGTACTTC.